The rows below give T cell receptor beta chains drawn from one sample of a study of CD8+ T cells in alopecia areata. Generated by immunoSEQ multiplex PCR, the TCRdb table keeps only in-frame clones and is missing some. The table lists hundreds of thousands of clones, approximately 61% of them singletons. This specimen consisted of CD4+ T cells sorted from blood, obtained at week 0. The receptors come from a human donor with alopecia areata. Both conserved end residues are part of each CDR3. The order of the fields is V gene, J gene, CDR3 protein.

TRBV6-5,TRBJ1-5,CASSYSRNQPQHF
TRBV7-2,TRBJ1-5,CASSLEYNQPQHF
TRBV5-1,TRBJ2-7,CASSSFSGQGGEQYF
TRBV5-1,TRBJ1-2,CASSFTGQGNYGYTF
TRBV18,TRBJ2-3,CASSPAPDTQYF
TRBV6-5,TRBJ2-3,CASIGSTDTQYF
TRBV4-1,TRBJ2-1,CASSQGWLNNEQFF
TRBV27,TRBJ2-7,CASSLLGHYEQYF
TRBV27,TRBJ1-1,CASSFVGGTEAFF
TRBV9,TRBJ2-5,CASSGEGTGKETQYF
TRBV29-1,TRBJ2-3,CSVEDQGARGPTDTQYF
TRBV5-1,TRBJ2-3,CASSLEDTQYF
TRBV7-6,TRBJ1-6,CASSLGIRGNYNSPLHF
TRBV18,TRBJ1-5,CASSRDSHSNQPQHF
TRBV9,TRBJ1-2,CASSGDRGYTF
TRBV18,TRBJ1-5,CASSPDYNQPQHF
TRBV30,TRBJ2-3,CAWRGRDTQYF
TRBV15,TRBJ1-6,CATGQGANSPLHF
TRBV7-2,TRBJ1-6,CASSLSAGFNSPLHF
TRBV10-3,TRBJ2-3,CAISGQGDDTQYF
TRBV7-9,TRBJ1-4,CASSRDRGDEKLFF
TRBV11-2,TRBJ1-2,CASSLGGPNYGYTF
TRBV7-8,TRBJ2-3,CASSFPGALTDTQYF
TRBV5-1,TRBJ2-7,CASSFDGAYEQYF
TRBV6-5,TRBJ1-2,CASSYLRVDYGYTF
TRBV11-2,TRBJ2-7,CASSLPDSSYEQYF
TRBV4-1,TRBJ1-1,CASSQEQGARTEAFF
TRBV6-6,TRBJ1-1,CASIGGGTEAFF
TRBV30,TRBJ2-3,CAWRWGATDTQYF
TRBV27,TRBJ2-1,CASSPGTGRNNEQFF
TRBV2,TRBJ1-2,CASSGDRSNYGYTF
TRBV25-1,TRBJ2-6,CASSESHSLSGANVLTF
TRBV11-2,TRBJ2-7,CASSLAGTYEQYF
TRBV2,TRBJ2-4,CATSDIAKNIQYF
TRBV29-1,TRBJ2-5,CSVAQGFRETQYF
TRBV5-5,-,CASSPRTGANYEQYF
TRBV29-1,TRBJ1-4,CSVSQGSGEKLFF
TRBV18,TRBJ2-5,CASSRQSQETQYF
TRBV6-1,TRBJ2-3,CASRVRSSTDTQYF
TRBV19,TRBJ1-5,CASSTGTGANQPQHF
TRBV27,TRBJ2-7,CASSLSQGGTYEQYF
TRBV27,TRBJ2-7,CATKRDGPYEQYF
TRBV4-1,TRBJ1-2,CASRYRGQGVYGYTF
TRBV10-3,TRBJ1-6,CAISEDNSPLHF
TRBV18,TRBJ2-5,CASSPASWSQETQYF
TRBV29-1,TRBJ1-1,CSVGTGEGTEAFF
TRBV30,TRBJ1-5,CAWSVVGANQPQHF
TRBV5-1,TRBJ1-1,CASSMWDRNTEAFF
TRBV2,TRBJ2-6,CASSDPLAGVATGANVLTF
TRBV30,TRBJ2-2,CAWTRLGTGELFF
TRBV13,TRBJ2-7,CASSLNPLRGGAYEQYF
TRBV10-3,TRBJ1-2,CAISEPTGRGYTF
TRBV29-1,TRBJ1-2,CSVALGRDYGYTF